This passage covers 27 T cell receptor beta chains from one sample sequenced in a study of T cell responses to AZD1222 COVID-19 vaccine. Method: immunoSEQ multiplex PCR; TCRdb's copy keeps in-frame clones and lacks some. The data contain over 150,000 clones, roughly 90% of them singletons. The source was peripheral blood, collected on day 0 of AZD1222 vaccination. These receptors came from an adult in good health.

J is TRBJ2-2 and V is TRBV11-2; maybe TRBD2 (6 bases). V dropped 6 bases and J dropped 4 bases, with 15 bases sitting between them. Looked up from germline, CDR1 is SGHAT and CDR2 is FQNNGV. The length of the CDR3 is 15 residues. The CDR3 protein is CASRPSAGSTGELFF. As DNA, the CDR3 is TGTGCCAGCAGACCCTCGGCGGGAAGCACCGGGGAGCTGTTTTTT.

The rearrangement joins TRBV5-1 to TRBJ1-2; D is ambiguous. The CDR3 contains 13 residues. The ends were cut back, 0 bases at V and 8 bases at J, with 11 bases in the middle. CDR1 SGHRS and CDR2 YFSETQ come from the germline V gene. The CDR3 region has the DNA TGCGCCAGCAGCTTGGATGGGATCAGCGGCTACACCTTC. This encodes CASSLDGISGYTF.

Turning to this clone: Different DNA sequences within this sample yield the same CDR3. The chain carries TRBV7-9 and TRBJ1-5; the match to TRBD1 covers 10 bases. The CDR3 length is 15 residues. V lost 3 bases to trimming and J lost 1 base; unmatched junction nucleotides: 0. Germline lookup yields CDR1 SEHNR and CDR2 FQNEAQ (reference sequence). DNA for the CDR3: TGTGCCAGCAGCTTGGGACAGGGGAGCAATCAGCCCCAGCATTTT. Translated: CASSLGQGSNQPQHF.

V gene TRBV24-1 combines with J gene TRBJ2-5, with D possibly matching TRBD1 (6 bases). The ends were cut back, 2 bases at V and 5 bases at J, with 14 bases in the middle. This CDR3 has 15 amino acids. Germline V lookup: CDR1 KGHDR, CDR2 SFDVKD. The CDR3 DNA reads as TGTGCCACCAGTGATTACAGGGTTGGCGGGGAGACCCAGTACTTC. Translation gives CATSDYRVGGETQYF.

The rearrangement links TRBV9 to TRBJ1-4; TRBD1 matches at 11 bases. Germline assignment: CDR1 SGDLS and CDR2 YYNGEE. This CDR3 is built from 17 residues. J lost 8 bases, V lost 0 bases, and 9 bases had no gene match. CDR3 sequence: CASSVGILGQGAEKLFF. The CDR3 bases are TGTGCCAGCAGCGTAGGAATACTCGGACAGGGGGCGGAAAAACTGTTTTTT.

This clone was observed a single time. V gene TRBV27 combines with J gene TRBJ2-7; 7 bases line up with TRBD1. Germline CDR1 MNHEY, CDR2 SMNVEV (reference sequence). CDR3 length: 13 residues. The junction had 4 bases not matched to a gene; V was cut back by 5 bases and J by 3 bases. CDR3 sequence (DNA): TGTGCCAGCAGTCCTACAGGGGTCTACGAGCAGTACTTC. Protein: CASSPTGVYEQYF.

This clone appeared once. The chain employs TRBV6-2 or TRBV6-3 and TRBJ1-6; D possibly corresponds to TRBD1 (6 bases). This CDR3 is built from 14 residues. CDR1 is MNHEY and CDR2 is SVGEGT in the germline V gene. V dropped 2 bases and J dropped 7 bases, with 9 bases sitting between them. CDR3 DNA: TGTGCCAGCAGTTACGGCCAGGGGAATTCACCCCTCCACTTT. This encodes CASSYGQGNSPLHF.

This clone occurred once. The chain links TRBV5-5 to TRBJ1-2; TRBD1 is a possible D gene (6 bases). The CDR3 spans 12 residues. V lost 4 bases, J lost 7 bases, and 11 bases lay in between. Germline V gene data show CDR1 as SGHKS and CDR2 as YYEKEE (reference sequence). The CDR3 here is CASSGGLGGYTF. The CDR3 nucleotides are TGTGCCAGCAGCGGGGGGCTAGGTGGCTACACCTTC.

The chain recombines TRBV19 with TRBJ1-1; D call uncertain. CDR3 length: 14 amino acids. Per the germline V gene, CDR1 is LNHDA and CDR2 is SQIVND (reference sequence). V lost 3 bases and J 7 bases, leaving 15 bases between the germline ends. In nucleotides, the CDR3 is TGTGCCAGTAGTATGGTTCTCCGCCGGGGTGAAGCTTTCTTT. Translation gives CASSMVLRRGEAFF.

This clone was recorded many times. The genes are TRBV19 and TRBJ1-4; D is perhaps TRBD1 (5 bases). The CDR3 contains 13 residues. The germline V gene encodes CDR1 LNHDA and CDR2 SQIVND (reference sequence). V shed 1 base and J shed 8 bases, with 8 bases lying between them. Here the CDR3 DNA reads TGTGCCAGTAGTATAGCCCCAGGGGAAAAACTGTTTTTT. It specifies CASSIAPGEKLFF.

The CDR3 DNA reads as TGTGCCAGTAGTACTGGAGGGGGGGCAGGCGAGCAGTACTTC. Its protein product is CASSTGGGAGEQYF. The V and J genes are TRBV19 and TRBJ2-7; D is perhaps TRBD2 (7 bases). CDR1 and CDR2 (germline): LNHDA, SQIVND (reference sequence). Trimming removed 4 bases from V and 6 bases from J, with 16 bases in between. This CDR3 is 14 amino acids long.

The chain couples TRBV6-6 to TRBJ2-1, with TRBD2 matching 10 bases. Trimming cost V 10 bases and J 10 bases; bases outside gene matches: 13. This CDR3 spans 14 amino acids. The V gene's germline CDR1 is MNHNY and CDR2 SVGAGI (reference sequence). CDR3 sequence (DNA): TGTGCCACTCTAGCGGGGGACCCCTCGGGGGAGCAGTTCTTC. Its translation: CATLAGDPSGEQFF.

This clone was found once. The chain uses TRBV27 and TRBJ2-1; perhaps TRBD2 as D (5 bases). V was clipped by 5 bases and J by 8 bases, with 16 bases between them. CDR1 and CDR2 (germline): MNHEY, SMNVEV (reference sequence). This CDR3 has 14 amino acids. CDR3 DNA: TGTGCCAGCAGTCCCGGGGATAGAGGCCATGAGCAGTTCTTC. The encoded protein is CASSPGDRGHEQFF.

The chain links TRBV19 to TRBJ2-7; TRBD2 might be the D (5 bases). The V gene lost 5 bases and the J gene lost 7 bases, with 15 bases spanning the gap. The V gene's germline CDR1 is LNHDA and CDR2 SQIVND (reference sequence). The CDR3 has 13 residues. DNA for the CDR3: TGTGCCAGTAGTGGAGACTTGCGCGGGGAGCAGTACTTC. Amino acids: CASSGDLRGEQYF.

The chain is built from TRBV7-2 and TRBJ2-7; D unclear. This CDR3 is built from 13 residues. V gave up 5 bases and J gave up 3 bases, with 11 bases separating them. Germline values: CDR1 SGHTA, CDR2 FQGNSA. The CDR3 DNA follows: TGTGCCAGCAGCCCGGGTATGATCTACGAGCAGTACTTC. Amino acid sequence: CASSPGMIYEQYF.

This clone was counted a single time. The DNA for the CDR3 is TGTGCCAGCAGCTTGTTGTCTTTAGGGGAGCAGTACTTC. It specifies CASSLLSLGEQYF. The chain has TRBV5-8 and TRBJ2-7; no firm D call. The CDR3 extends over 13 amino acids. Trimming removed 1 base at V and 7 bases at J, with 12 bases between. Germline V CDR1 and CDR2: SGHTS, YDEGEE.

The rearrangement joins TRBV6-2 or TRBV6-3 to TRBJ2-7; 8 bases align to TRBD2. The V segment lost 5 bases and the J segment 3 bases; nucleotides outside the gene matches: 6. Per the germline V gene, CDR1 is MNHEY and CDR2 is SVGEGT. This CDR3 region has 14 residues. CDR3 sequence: CASSLSGDFYEQYF. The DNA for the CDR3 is TGTGCCAGCAGTCTTAGCGGGGACTTCTACGAGCAGTACTTC.

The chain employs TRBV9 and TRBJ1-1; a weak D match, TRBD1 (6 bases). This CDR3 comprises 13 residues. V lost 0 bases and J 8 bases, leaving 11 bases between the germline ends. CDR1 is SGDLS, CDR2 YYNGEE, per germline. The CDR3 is CASSVDVQGEAFF. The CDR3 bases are TGTGCCAGCAGCGTAGATGTACAGGGAGAAGCTTTCTTT.

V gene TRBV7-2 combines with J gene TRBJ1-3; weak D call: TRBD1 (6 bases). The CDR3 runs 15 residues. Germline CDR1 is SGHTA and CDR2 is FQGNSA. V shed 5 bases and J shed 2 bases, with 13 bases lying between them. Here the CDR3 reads CASSPEGGTGNTIYF. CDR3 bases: TGTGCCAGCAGCCCAGAGGGGGGGACTGGAAACACCATATATTTT.

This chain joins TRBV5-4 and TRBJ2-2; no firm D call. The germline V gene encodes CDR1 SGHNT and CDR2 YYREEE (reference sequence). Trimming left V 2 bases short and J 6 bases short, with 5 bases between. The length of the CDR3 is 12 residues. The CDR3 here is CASSLDAGELFF. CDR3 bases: TGTGCCAGCAGCTTAGACGCCGGGGAGCTGTTTTTT.

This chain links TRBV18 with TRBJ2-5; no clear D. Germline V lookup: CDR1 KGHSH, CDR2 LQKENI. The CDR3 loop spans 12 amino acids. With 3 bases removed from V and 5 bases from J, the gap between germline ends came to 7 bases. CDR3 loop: CASSPLRETQYF. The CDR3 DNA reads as TGTGCCAGCTCACCGTTGCGGGAGACCCAGTACTTC.

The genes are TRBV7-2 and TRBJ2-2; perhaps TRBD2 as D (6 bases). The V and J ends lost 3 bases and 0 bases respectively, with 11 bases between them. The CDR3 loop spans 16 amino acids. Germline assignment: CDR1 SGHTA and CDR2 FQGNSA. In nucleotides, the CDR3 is TGTGCCAGCAGCTTTTTAACGGGGGCGAACACCGGGGAGCTGTTTTTT. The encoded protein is CASSFLTGANTGELFF.

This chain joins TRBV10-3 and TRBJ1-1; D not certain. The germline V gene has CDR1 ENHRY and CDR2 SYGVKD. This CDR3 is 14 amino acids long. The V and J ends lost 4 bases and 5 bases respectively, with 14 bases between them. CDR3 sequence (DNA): TGTGCCATCAGTGGGGATCGATTTGGAACTGAAGCTTTCTTT. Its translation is CAISGDRFGTEAFF.

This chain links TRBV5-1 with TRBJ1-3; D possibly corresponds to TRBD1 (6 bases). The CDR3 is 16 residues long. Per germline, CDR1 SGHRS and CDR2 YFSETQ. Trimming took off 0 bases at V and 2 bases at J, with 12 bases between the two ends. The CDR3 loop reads CASSLEQGRTGNTIYF. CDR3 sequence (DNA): TGCGCCAGCAGCTTGGAGCAGGGGCGTACTGGAAACACCATATATTTT.

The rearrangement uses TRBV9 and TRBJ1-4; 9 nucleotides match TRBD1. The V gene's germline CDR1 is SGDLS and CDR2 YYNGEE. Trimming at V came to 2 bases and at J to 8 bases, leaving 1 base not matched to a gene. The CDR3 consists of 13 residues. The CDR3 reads CASSVGTGEKLFF. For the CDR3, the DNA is TGTGCCAGCAGCGTTGGGACAGGGGAAAAACTGTTTTTT.

The CDR3 protein is CASSFAGYEQYF. In DNA form, the CDR3 reads TGTGCCAGCAGTTTCGCGGGCTACGAGCAGTACTTC. The chain has TRBV12-3 or TRBV12-4 and TRBJ2-7, with a weak D call TRBD2 (5 bases). There are 12 residues in the CDR3. V was pared by 3 bases and J by 3 bases, with 6 bases between.

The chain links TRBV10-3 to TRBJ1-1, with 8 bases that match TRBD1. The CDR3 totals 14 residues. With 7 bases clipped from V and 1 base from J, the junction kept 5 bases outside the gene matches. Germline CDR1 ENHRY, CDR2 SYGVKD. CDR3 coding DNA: TGTGCCATCAAGCAGGACAGGGAGAACACTGAAGCTTTCTTT. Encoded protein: CAIKQDRENTEAFF.